A single sample is the source of the 10 T cell receptor beta chains below, sequenced in a study of T cells after somatic rescue of genetic block (TCRdb year 2020). Library preparation employed the immunoSEQ multiplex PCR assay. TCRdb limited this immuneACCESS table to in-frame rearrangements with V and J called. A share of clones is missing; checked studies link under half to unresolved V genes, and the rest is unexplained. The sample contains about 72,000 clones, approximately 91% of them found a single time. The top ten constitute 2.5% to 3% of the sample. Sequenced: peripheral blood mononuclear cells (PBMCs). The receptors shown here come from a man aged 30-40 years.

This chain connects TRBV6-1 to TRBJ1-4, with 10 bases aligning to TRBD1. Losses at the gene ends were 6 bases for V and 7 bases for J; bases not matched to a gene: 5. The CDR3 is 14 amino acids. Germline V gives CDR1 MNHNS, CDR2 SASEGT. CDR3 bases: TGTGCCAGCAGAGTGACAGGGGGCGTTGAAAAACTGTTTTTT. Its translation: CASRVTGGVEKLFF.

This chain links TRBV9 with TRBJ2-2; D perhaps matches TRBD1 (5 bases). Germline V gives CDR1 SGDLS, CDR2 YYNGEE. Between the trimmed V and J ends, which lost 4 bases and 1 base, there was a span of 17 bases. This CDR3 contains 17 residues. The CDR3 DNA reads TGTGCCAGCAGCTCCCTGGGCTGGGGCCGGAACACCGGGGAGCTGTTTTTT. Encoded protein: CASSSLGWGRNTGELFF.

The gene calls are TRBV9 and TRBJ2-2; D possibly uses TRBD1 or TRBD2 (5 bases each). V lost 0 bases, J lost 6 bases, and 12 bases lay in between. Germline CDR1 is SGDLS and CDR2 is YYNGEE. CDR3 length: 15 amino acids. This CDR3 reads CASSVGWGYAGELFF. CDR3 sequence (DNA): TGTGCCAGCAGCGTAGGATGGGGGTACGCCGGGGAGCTGTTTTTT.

The chain is built from TRBV19 and TRBJ2-2, with a possible D match to TRBD1 (6 bases). Germline CDR1 is LNHDA and CDR2 is SQIVND (reference sequence). CDR3 length equals 16 residues. V lost 3 bases to trimming and J lost 1 base, with 12 bases between them. CDR3 region: CASSIPRTVNTGELFF. The CDR3, as DNA: TGTGCCAGTAGTATCCCCCGGACAGTGAACACCGGGGAGCTGTTTTTT.

The chain links TRBV28 to TRBJ2-7; D unclear. The CDR3 spans 14 residues. The ends were cut back, 6 bases at V and 2 bases at J, with 14 bases in the middle. Germline V lookup: CDR1 MDHEN, CDR2 SYDVKM. CDR3 sequence (DNA): TGTGCCAGCAGGGGCGGACGGATTACCTACGAGCAGTACTTC. Translated, it gives CASRGGRITYEQYF.

CDR3 in amino acids: CATSRDRGKNIQYF. The CDR3 region has the DNA TGTGCCACCAGCAGAGATCGGGGCAAAAACATTCAGTACTTC. The J gene is TRBJ2-4, the V gene TRBV15, with D perhaps matching TRBD2 (5 bases). Trimming shortened V by 0 bases and J by 3 bases, and 6 bases separated the two germline ends. There are 14 residues in the CDR3. Germline loops: CDR1 LNHNV, CDR2 YYDKDF (reference sequence).

Only one count was recorded for this clone. This rearrangement joins TRBV4-2 to TRBJ2-5; D call uncertain. Germline V gene lookup returns CDR1 LGHNA and CDR2 YNFKEQ. V gave up 0 bases and J gave up 2 bases, with 4 bases separating them. The CDR3 loop spans 13 amino acids. DNA for the CDR3: TGTGCCAGCAGCCAAGAGATACAAGAGACCCAGTACTTC. Translated, it gives CASSQEIQETQYF.

The rearrangement links TRBV19 to TRBJ2-3; 9 nucleotides line up with TRBD2. This CDR3 is 17 amino acids long. Germline CDR1 and CDR2: LNHDA and SQIVND (reference sequence). The ends lost 3 bases at V and 4 bases at J; junction bases unmatched: 11. The CDR3 DNA follows: TGTGCCAGTAGTATCCCCCCCGGGCGGGAGGGCTCAGATACGCAGTATTTT. As protein: CASSIPPGREGSDTQYF.

The V and J genes are TRBV7-9 and TRBJ2-1; D unclear. V was cut by 5 bases and J by 4 bases, with 3 bases left in between. Germline values: CDR1 SEHNR, CDR2 FQNEAQ (reference sequence). The CDR3 contains 11 residues. CDR3 sequence: CASSPYNEQFF. The DNA for the CDR3 is TGTGCCAGCAGCCCTTACAATGAGCAGTTCTTC.

The gene calls are TRBV28 and TRBJ2-1; D is unclear. V was trimmed by 2 bases and J by 5 bases, leaving 7 bases between them. Germline V CDR1 and CDR2: MDHEN, SYDVKM. The CDR3 extends over 13 amino acids. The DNA of the CDR3 is TGTGCCAGCAGTTTAGTTCCGAACAATGAGCAGTTCTTC. Encoded protein: CASSLVPNNEQFF.